The T cell receptor (beta chain) described here comes from a study of blood T cell repertoires in COVID-19. About the study: Some COVID-19 samples were acute and others convalescent; all came from the United States, Italy and Spain.

This table comes from immunoSEQ multiplex PCR, and its TCRdb copy is limited to in-frame clones, with some not included. Of about 170,000 clones in the sample, roughly 91% are singletons; the top ten hold roughly 5%. Germline assignment: CDR1 SEHNR and CDR2 FQNEAQ (reference sequence). The J segment lost 3 bases and the V segment lost 1 base, leaving 5 bases of the junction unmatched. The CDR3 totals 17 residues. While infection was still active, Seattle patients were enrolled and then followed longitudinally. The sequenced material came from peripheral blood. V usage is TRBV7-9 and J usage is TRBJ2-3, with 12 bases fitting TRBD2. The receptor comes from a man between 18 and 29 years old with COVID-19, enrolled during active disease. In DNA form, the CDR3 reads TGTGCCAGCAGCTTAGTGGTCCTAGCGGGAGGGACAGATACGCAGTATTTT. Encoded protein: CASSLVVLAGGTDTQYF.